These T cell receptor beta chains were read from a single sample in a study of early T cells in non-severe SARS-CoV-2 infection. TCRdb processed the 5' RACE reads anew with MiXCR; each CDR3 protein has one entry. The sample yields approximately 70,000 distinct CDR3 sequences, less than 15% seen once. Sample: whole blood. These receptors were collected from an adult who was a healthcare worker with PCR-confirmed SARS-CoV-2 infection or an uninfected control (not recorded which). Both conserved end residues are part of each CDR3. The order of the fields is D gene, J gene, clone size, V gene, CDR3 protein, CDR3 DNA. The D gene is left open where the match is weak. A row's size may be missing; if present it is once, few, many or a size class.

TRBD2 | TRBJ2-3 | few | TRBV2 | CASRPLAGGANTDTQYF | TGTGCCAGCAGACCTCTAGCGGGAGGGGCCAACACAGATACGCAGTATTTT
- | TRBJ1-1 | - | TRBV11-3 | CASSLQGGQAFF | TGTGCCAGCAGCTTACAGGGCGGGCAAGCTTTCTTT
- | TRBJ1-5 | few | TRBV19 | CASTKRRDQPQHF | TGTGCCAGTACCAAGAGAAGGGATCAGCCCCAGCATTTT
- | TRBJ2-7 | few | TRBV24-1 | CATSDSTRPGEQYF | TGTGCCACCAGTGATTCCACCCGTCCGGGCGAGCAGTACTTC
- | TRBJ2-5 | many | TRBV2 | CASRLLVTAETQYF | TGTGCCAGCAGACTACTAGTTACGGCAGAGACCCAGTACTTC
- | TRBJ2-7 | many | TRBV6-5 | CASSSQPGYEQYF | TGTGCCAGCAGTTCCCAACCGGGATACGAGCAGTACTTC
- | TRBJ2-7 | few | TRBV5-1 | CASSLVSHYEQYF | TGCGCCAGCAGCTTGGTATCTCACTACGAGCAGTACTTC
TRBD1 | TRBJ2-3 | few | TRBV29-1 | CSARTGKYYDGTDTQYF | TGCAGCGCCCGGACAGGGAAATACTACGACGGCACAGATACGCAGTATTTT
- | TRBJ2-2 | - | TRBV7-9 | CASSLDWEKEELFF | TGTGCCAGCAGTTTGGACTGGGAGAAGGAGGAGCTGTTTTTT
- | TRBJ2-3 | - | TRBV24-1 | CATSDPGLRGSDTQYF | TGTGCCACCAGTGACCCTGGTCTTCGGGGGTCCGATACGCAGTATTTT
- | TRBJ1-4 | few | TRBV6-5 | CASAVATNEKLFF | TGTGCCAGCGCCGTTGCAACTAATGAAAAACTGTTTTTT
- | TRBJ1-5 | - | TRBV7-9 | CASSLGGSYNQPQHF | TGTGCCAGCAGCTTAGGGGGGTCCTACAATCAGCCCCAGCATTTT
- | TRBJ1-1 | - | TRBV10-1 | CASSVAGNTEAFF | TGCGCCAGCAGTGTTGCAGGTAACACTGAAGCTTTCTTT
- | TRBJ2-1 | many | TRBV5-1 | CASSSDGEWNEQFF | TGCGCCAGCAGCTCGGACGGGGAGTGGAATGAGCAGTTCTTC
- | TRBJ2-5 | few | TRBV18 | CASSPGTIGQETQYF | TGTGCCAGCTCGCCAGGGACAATAGGTCAAGAGACCCAGTACTTC
TRBD2 | TRBJ2-7 | few | TRBV18 | CASSPRSGGRLRSYEQYF | TGTGCCAGCTCACCACGGTCGGGGGGAAGGTTAAGGTCCTACGAGCAGTACTTC
TRBD2 | TRBJ2-3 | - | TRBV3-1 | CASSHRASGGDTQYF | TGTGCCAGCAGCCATAGGGCTAGCGGGGGAGATACGCAGTATTTT
- | TRBJ2-2 | - | TRBV2 | CASSGVVGAGELFF | TGTGCCAGCAGTGGGGTCGTGGGGGCCGGGGAGCTGTTTTTT
- | TRBJ2-2 | - | TRBV2 | CASRVGESTGELFF | TGTGCCAGCAGGGTCGGGGAATCCACCGGGGAGCTGTTTTTT
- | TRBJ2-6 | many | TRBV7-3 | CASSSGETGANVLTF | TGTGCCAGCAGCTCCGGGGAAACGGGGGCCAACGTCCTGACTTTC
TRBD1 | TRBJ1-3 | - | TRBV11-2 | CASSLEPGQASSGNTIYF | TGTGCCAGCAGCCTTGAACCGGGACAGGCGAGCTCTGGAAACACCATATATTTT
- | TRBJ2-3 | - | TRBV29-1 | CSVEEARDFPTTDTQYF | TGCAGCGTTGAAGAAGCCCGGGACTTCCCAACCACAGATACGCAGTATTTT
- | TRBJ2-7 | - | TRBV3-1 | CASSQALVTGTYEQYF | TGTGCCAGCAGCCAAGCCCTGGTTACGGGGACCTACGAGCAGTACTTC
- | TRBJ1-5 | many | TRBV19 | CASSTGDRSHQPQHF | TGTGCCAGTAGTACAGGGGACCGCTCCCATCAGCCCCAGCATTTT
TRBD1 | TRBJ1-3 | many | TRBV18 | CASSPGTETFGNTIYF | TGTGCCAGCTCACCCGGGACAGAAACATTTGGAAACACCATATATTTT
TRBD1 | TRBJ2-6 | few | TRBV18 | CASSPRQGGSGANVLTF | TGTGCCAGCTCACCACGACAGGGTGGCTCTGGGGCCAACGTCCTGACTTTC
TRBD1 | TRBJ2-1 | few | TRBV30 | CAWRRPGTAYNEQFF | TGTGCCTGGAGGAGGCCCGGGACAGCTTACAATGAGCAGTTCTTC
- | TRBJ1-5 | many | TRBV6-6 | CASRPGRNQPQHF | TGTGCCAGCAGACCGGGGCGCAATCAGCCCCAGCATTTT
- | TRBJ1-2 | many | TRBV7-2 | CASSVPSTLGGYTF | TGTGCCAGCAGCGTGCCGAGTACTCTAGGTGGCTACACCTTC
- | TRBJ2-1 | few | TRBV19 | CASSIGRRQFF | TGTGCCAGTAGTATTGGACGGAGGCAGTTCTTC
TRBD1 | TRBJ1-3 | many | TRBV6-6 | CASWKDRGSGNTIYF | TGTGCCAGCTGGAAAGACAGGGGATCTGGAAACACCATATATTTT
- | TRBJ2-7 | medium-sized | TRBV12-3/TRBV12-4 | CASSLGIWALDEQYF | TGTGCCAGCAGTTTAGGGATCTGGGCGTTGGACGAGCAGTACTTC